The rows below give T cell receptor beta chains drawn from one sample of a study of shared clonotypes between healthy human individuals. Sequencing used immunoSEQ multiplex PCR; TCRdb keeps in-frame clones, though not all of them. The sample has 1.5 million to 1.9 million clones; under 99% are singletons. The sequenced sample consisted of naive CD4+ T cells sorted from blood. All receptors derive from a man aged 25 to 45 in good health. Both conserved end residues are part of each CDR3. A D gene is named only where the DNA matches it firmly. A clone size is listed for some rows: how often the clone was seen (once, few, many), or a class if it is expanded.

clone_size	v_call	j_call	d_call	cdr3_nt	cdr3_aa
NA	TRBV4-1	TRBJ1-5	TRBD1	TGCGCCAGCAGCCAACCCGGAGGGGGCAGGGACAATCAGCCCCAGCATTTT	CASSQPGGGRDNQPQHF
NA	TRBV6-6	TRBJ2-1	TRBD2	TGTGCCAGCAGTTACCGGGCGGCGGGAGGTAATGAGCAGTTCTTC	CASSYRAAGGNEQFF
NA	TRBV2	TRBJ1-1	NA	TGTGCCAGCAGTGAAGGAGGAGGTTACACTGAAGCTTTCTTT	CASSEGGGYTEAFF
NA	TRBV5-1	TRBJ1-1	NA	TGCGCCAGCACCGTTCAGGGGTTGAACACTGAAGCTTTCTTT	CASTVQGLNTEAFF
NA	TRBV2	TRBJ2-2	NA	TGTGCCAGCACGTCCGGGGCCGGTGGGACCGGGGAGCTGTTTTTT	CASTSGAGGTGELFF
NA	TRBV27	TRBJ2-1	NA	TGTGCCAGCAGCTCCGACAGAACTAGGGGTGGTCGGGATGAGCAGTTCTTC	CASSSDRTRGGRDEQFF
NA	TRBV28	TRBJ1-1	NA	TGTGCCAGCAGTCTATTCAGGGGCGCCCGGGACACTGAAGCTTTCTTT	CASSLFRGARDTEAFF
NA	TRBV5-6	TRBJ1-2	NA	TGTGCCAGCAGTTCCACGGACGGATTATACTATGGCTACACCTTC	CASSSTDGLYYGYTF
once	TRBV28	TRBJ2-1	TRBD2	TGTGCCAGCAGTCTAGCGGGGAATGAGCAGTTCTTC	CASSLAGNEQFF
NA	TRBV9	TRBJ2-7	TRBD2	TGTGCCAGCAGCGTCCTAGCGGGGGGAGGCGAGCAGTACTTC	CASSVLAGGGEQYF
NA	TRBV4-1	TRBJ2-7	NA	TGCGCCAGCAGCCAAGGACAGTCGTCGGGTCGAGAGCAGTACTTC	CASSQGQSSGREQYF
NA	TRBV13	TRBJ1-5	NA	TGTGCCAGCAGCTTAGGCCTCGGGCCCGGGAGCTATCAGCCCCAGCATTTT	CASSLGLGPGSYQPQHF
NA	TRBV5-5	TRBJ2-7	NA	TGTGCCAGCAGCTTACTGTCGACCGTGTTGGGAGAGCAGTACTTC	CASSLLSTVLGEQYF
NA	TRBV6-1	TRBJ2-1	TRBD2	TGTGCCAGCAGATTAGCGGGAGGGCCAACTAATGAGCAGTTCTTC	CASRLAGGPTNEQFF
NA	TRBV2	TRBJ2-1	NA	TGTGCCAGCAATATGAGACTCTTACCTTATGAGCAGTTCTTC	CASNMRLLPYEQFF
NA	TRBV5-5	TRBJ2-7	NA	TGTGCCAGCAGCTTGGACACCTACGAGCAGTACTTC	CASSLDTYEQYF
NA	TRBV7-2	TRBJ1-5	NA	TGTGCCAGCAGCTTAGATTTCACTCAGCCCCAGCATTTT	CASSLDFTQPQHF
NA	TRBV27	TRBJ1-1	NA	TGTGCCAGCAGTACCCAGGGAGTGAACACTGAAGCTTTCTTT	CASSTQGVNTEAFF
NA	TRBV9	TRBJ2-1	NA	TGTGCCAGCAGCGTCGCCCCCAATAGTCTCCAAAAAGAGCAGTTCTTC	CASSVAPNSLQKEQFF
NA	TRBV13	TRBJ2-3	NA	TGTGCCAGCAGCGCGACTAGAATCGACACAGATACGCAGTATTTT	CASSATRIDTDTQYF
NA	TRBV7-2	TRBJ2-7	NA	TGTGCCAGCAGCCTAACAGGGAGGGGGTTACACGAGCAGTACTTC	CASSLTGRGLHEQYF
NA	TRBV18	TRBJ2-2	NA	TGTGCCAGCTCACCACTCGGGGAGCTGTTTTTT	CASSPLGELFF
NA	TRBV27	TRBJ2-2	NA	TGTGCCAGCACCTACACAGCTGTGGGCACCGGGGAGCTGTTTTTT	CASTYTAVGTGELFF
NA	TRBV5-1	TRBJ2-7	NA	TGCGCCAGCAGCTTGGTGGTTGGGAGGACCTACGAGCAGTACTTC	CASSLVVGRTYEQYF
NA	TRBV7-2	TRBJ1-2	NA	TGTGCCAGCAGCTTACGGGGGTCTAGCTATGGCTACACCTTC	CASSLRGSSYGYTF
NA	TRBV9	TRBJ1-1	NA	TGTGCCAGCAGCGTAGTGGCTGGTGCGAACACTGAAGCTTTCTTT	CASSVVAGANTEAFF
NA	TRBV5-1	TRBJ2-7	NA	TGCGCCAGCAGCTTGGAGGGTTCATACGAGCAGTACTTC	CASSLEGSYEQYF
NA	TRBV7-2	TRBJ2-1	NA	TGTGCCAGCAGCTTCGGGTTTCAGGATGAGCAGTTCTTC	CASSFGFQDEQFF
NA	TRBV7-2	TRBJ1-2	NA	TGTGCCAGCAGCTTAAGGGCCTCAGGGGCCCCGGGAGGCTACACCTTC	CASSLRASGAPGGYTF
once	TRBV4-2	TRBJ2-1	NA	TGTGCCAGCAGCCCCCCAGCGCTCTCCTACAATGAGCAGTTCTTC	CASSPPALSYNEQFF
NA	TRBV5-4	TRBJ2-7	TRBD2	TGTGCCAGCAGCCCGAGGACTAGCGACACGGAGTACTTC	CASSPRTSDTEYF
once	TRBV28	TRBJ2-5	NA	TGTGCCAGCAGTCGCCCCGACACCCTACAAGAGACCCAGTACTTC	CASSRPDTLQETQYF
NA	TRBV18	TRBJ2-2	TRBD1	TGTGCCAGCTCACCGCCCGGGACAGGGGTTACCGGGGAGCTGTTTTTT	CASSPPGTGVTGELFF
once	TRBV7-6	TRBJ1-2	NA	TGTGCCAGCAGCTTCGCCTATGGCTACACCTTC	CASSFAYGYTF
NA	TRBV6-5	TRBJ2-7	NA	TGTGCCAGCAGTTACTCACAGGTTAGCTCCTACGAGCAGTACTTC	CASSYSQVSSYEQYF
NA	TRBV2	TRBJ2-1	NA	TGTGCCGGCCGGGACGATTACAATGAGCAGTTCTTC	CAGRDDYNEQFF
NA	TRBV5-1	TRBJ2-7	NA	TGCGCCAGCAAGGAGGGCTACGAGCAGTACTTC	CASKEGYEQYF
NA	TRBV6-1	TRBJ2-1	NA	TGTGCCAGCAGTGAGTGGCCGTCGTACAATGAGCAGTTCTTC	CASSEWPSYNEQFF
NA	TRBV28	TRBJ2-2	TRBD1	TGTGCCAGCAGTTTATTGACCGGGTGGACAGGTCCCACCGGGGAGCTGTTTTTT	CASSLLTGWTGPTGELFF
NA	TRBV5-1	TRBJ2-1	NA	TGCGCCAGCTCCGGGACTGGGACCTACAATGAGCAGTTCTTC	CASSGTGTYNEQFF
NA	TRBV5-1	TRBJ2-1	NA	TGCGCCAGCGGGGAGGAAGCGGCAATCCCTGGCAATGAGCAGTTCTTC	CASGEEAAIPGNEQFF
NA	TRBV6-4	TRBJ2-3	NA	TGTGCCAGCAGTGAAACATTAATAGATACGCAGTATTTT	CASSETLIDTQYF